This TCR beta chain was obtained from a study of OX40 agonist ivuxolimab in advanced cancers. Background for the entire study: Ivuxolimab was an agonistic, fully human IgG2 monoclonal antibody directed against OX40 (CD134), a costimulatory receptor. Intravenous ivuxolimab was administered to patients every 2 weeks at six dose levels: 0.01, 0.1, 0.3, 1.5, 3 and 10 mg/kg. Of the 50 to 55 dose-escalation patients, hepatocellular carcinoma was present in about 20, melanoma in around 15, renal cell carcinoma in 9 and head and neck cancer in 9. Three dose-escalation patients achieved partial responses, one with hepatocellular carcinoma and two with cutaneous melanoma. The paper describes the monotherapy dose-escalation part (N ≈ 52 patients) of the phase I trial of ivuxolimab. The dose-escalation cohort was 82.7% male with a mean age of 60 years, ranging from roughly 23 to 85. The point of sequencing TCRbeta in the periphery was to test whether ivuxolimab changed TCR sequence diversity and drove clonal T-cell expansion. Prior anti-PD-1, anti-PD-L1 or anti-CTLA-4 therapy was permitted, and approximately 42% of dose-escalation patients had received checkpoint inhibitors.

A remark on this clone: This receptor's antigen is unknown. No clone much larger than this one lies a single base away; base qualities are absent.

The investigation overall reported the following: At doses of 0.1 to 3.0 mg/kg, clonal expansion of both CD4+ and CD8+ blood T cells was observed from baseline to week 6. The antigen specificity of the peripheral T cells that underwent clonal expansion was not determined. Low levels of normalized T-cell clonal expansion were also seen in some nonresponding patients. In the 0.1-3.0 mg/kg groups, partial responders had among the lowest normalized peripheral clonal expansion, particularly in CD8+ T cells. After ivuxolimab, expanded clones were on average more numerous among CD8+ T cells than among CD4+ T cells.

Here V drops 5 bases and J drops 7 bases, and the junction holds 8 bases not matched to any gene. The germline V gene (reference sequence) specifies GTSNPN as CDR1 and SVGIG as CDR2. Spanning cysteine to phenylalanine, the CDR3 consists of 13 amino acids. CDR3 DNA only is kept here, 39 bases in frame from base 1. Genomic DNA was extracted from sorted cells for sequencing of the TCRbeta CDR3 region. The immunoSEQ Assay was used to sequence the TCRbeta CDR3 regions. TCRdb took over this immuneACCESS table, retaining in-frame rearrangements with V and J assigned. Such tables are incomplete; in checked studies, under half of the missing clones stem from an unresolved V gene, and the remainder is unexplained. A total of around 7,800 clones appear in this sample, roughly 90% of them only once. The top ten clones comprise 1.5% to 2% of the sample. The trial excluded patients who had a history of autoimmune disease or who were on systemic immunosuppression. Peripheral blood for TCR sequencing was collected from all dose cohorts at baseline, on cycle 4 day 1, and on cycle 7 day 1. Samples came from an open-label, multicenter, first-in-human phase I dose-escalation trial of ivuxolimab. Adults with locally advanced or metastatic head and neck squamous cell, hepatocellular, melanoma or renal cell carcinoma were enrolled in the trial. CD4+ and CD8+ T cells were sorted separately from peripheral blood before TCR sequencing.

This sequence was found in an adult with an advanced solid tumor such as melanoma, head and neck, liver or kidney cancer. The starting material was CD4+ or CD8+ T cells sorted from blood, obtained in a trial of the OX40 agonist ivuxolimab. The sequence is built from TRBV30 and TRBJ1-5, and TRBD1 aligns with 7 junction nucleotides. The DNA sequence is TGTGCCTGGGGAAGGGGGCAATGGCAGCCCCAGCATTTT. The encoded protein is CAWGRGQWQPQHF.